The source of this T cell receptor (beta chain) is a study of post-analysis software for immune sequencing data. Study results and limitations: Multiple sclerosis patients had significantly lower normalized Chao1 diversity than controls. With F measure, samples from one preparation batch clustered together strongly.

Unique molecular identifiers were built into the TCR beta cDNA libraries. Input populations of about 0.85 to 11 million T cells gave rise to some 500,000 cDNA molecules. TCRdb reprocessed the PCR reads with MiXCR, giving one entry per CDR3 protein. The repertoire holds roughly 800,000 distinct CDR3 sequences, with roughly 46% as singletons. Comment on this clonotype: Its antigen is currently unknown.

Specimen: blood. The sequence was obtained from a girl between 10 and 17 years old with multiple sclerosis.

The CDR3 protein is CASSGQMGNQPQHF. CDR3 in DNA: TGTGCCAGCAGTGGCCAAATGGGAAATCAGCCCCAGCATTTT. The J gene is TRBJ1-5, the V gene TRBV6-5; D is unclear. V was pared by 5 bases and J by 4 bases, with 12 bases between. Germline CDR1 reads MNHEY; CDR2 reads SVGAGI. The CDR3 totals 14 residues.